This T cell receptor beta chain was sequenced during a study of T cells in Graves' hyperthyroidism and ophthalmopathy (dated by TCRdb to between 2018 and 2021). Notes on the research overall: Peripheral blood samples were taken at the time of initial diagnosis, prior to any treatment. To identify distinguishing TCR V-J signatures, a discovery cohort of 90 to 100 patients was used, comprising some 45 with Graves' ophthalmopathy and around 57 with stable Graves' hyperthyroidism. An independent validation cohort of about 20 hyperthyroidism patients and 17 patients who later progressed to ophthalmopathy tested prospective prediction of ophthalmopathy. For training and testing, the 110 or so patients in the discovery cohort were randomly divided in a 7:3 ratio. In about six Graves' hyperthyroidism patients, the study also compared T-cell repertoires from thyroid tissue with T-cell repertoires from blood. Once sampling was done, hyperthyroidism patients were given methimazole at a starting dose of 30 mg daily, whereas ophthalmopathy patients were given high-dose intravenous methylprednisolone. TCR Vbeta CDR3 sequencing of roughly 140 peripheral blood samples (around 45 ophthalmopathy, some 75 hyperthyroidism and some 17 progressor patients) is reported in the paper.

Stable Graves' hyperthyroidism was defined as the absence of progression to ophthalmopathy over 18 months of follow-up. Hyperthyroidism patients were newly diagnosed, had a disease duration of under 2 months, and were aged 18 to 65 years. Patients with uncontrolled infections, other autoimmune diseases, pregnancy or lactation were excluded. Diagnoses relied on clinical symptoms, serum thyroxine and TRAb, thyroid ultrasound and orbital computed tomography. Ficoll-Paque density gradient centrifugation was used to isolate PBMCs from under 11 ml of fresh peripheral blood. Total RNA was extracted with Trizol reagent, and quality was checked on an Agilent 2100 Bioanalyzer. The germline V gene (reference sequence) gives CDR1 as SEHNR and CDR2 as FQNEAQ. V is cut back by 5 bases and J by 5 bases, with 5 bases in the junction unmatched. The CDR3 holds 14 amino acids from the cysteine to the phenylalanine. Just the 42-base CDR3 DNA is kept, in frame starting at base 1.

The TCR beta CDR3 regions were amplified from RNA transcripts. For the first round of RT-PCR on the TCR CDR3, the HTBI primer set was used together with the Qiagen OneStep RT-PCR kit. The libraries were constructed in a second round of multiplex PCR and then size-selected and purified. The libraries were sequenced on an Illumina HiSeq2000 using paired-end 100 bp reads. Per the source publication's procedure: SOAPnuke was used to process the raw data, throwing out any read that contained adapters or uncalled bases, had a mean Phred below 15, or lacked an exact constant-primer or identifier match. High-quality paired reads were merged with COPE v1.2.5, and unique nucleotide sequences were defined as clonotypes. Clonotypes were aligned to IMGT TRBV, TRBD and TRBJ reference segments using MiTCR v1.1. Only V-J combinations with frequency above 0.0001, covering about 99% of repertoires, were analysed. A TCS score was defined as the ratio of F50 (clonal expansion) to E x V (chaos), with BLOSUM62-based TCRdist applied between CDR3 peptides within each V-J. Welch's t-statistics and random forest reduced roughly 540 V-J features to roughly 13, which were used in a naive Bayes classifier (R e1071). Starting from the raw public reads, TCRdb applied fastp trimming at Q25, assembled clones with MiXCR and retained in-frame beta chains. A single entry per CDR3 protein holds the most common genes and DNA from its merged rows. These V and J calls are TCRdb output, not the study's own analysis. The table for this sample lists 650,000 to 750,000 distinct CDR3 sequences; about 15% of them were counted only once. The ten largest clonotypes hold around 9.6% of the sample.

Here is what the overall study found, with its caveats: No statistical method was used to fix the sample size in advance, and group allocation was not hidden from the investigators. Most expanded thyroid clonotypes (frequency above 0.001) were also detected in blood, suggesting blood repertoires may reflect thyroid immune responses. In cross-validation, a model built on a 13 V-J signature told ophthalmopathy apart from stable hyperthyroidism with less than 90% sensitivity and roughly 81% specificity, and in testing the same model reached 80%/75%. During validation, the model predicted progression to ophthalmopathy a median of approximately 6.5 months ahead of onset, with around 71% sensitivity and roughly 72% specificity.

This clonotype was detected ten times or more. It lacks a known antigen. Base-call qualities are not available, and no considerably larger clone is one nucleotide away. The sample comprised blood. The sequence derives from a woman between 18 and 29 years old with Graves' hyperthyroidism. Rearrangement joined TRBV7-9 to TRBJ2-7, with 11 central nucleotides matching TRBD2. The sequence in DNA is TGTGCCAGCAGCCAACTAGCGGGAGTCGACGAGCAGTACTTC. This codes for CASSQLAGVDEQYF.